The subject of this entry is one TCR beta chain. Its matching antigen is unknown. Primers for the PCR totalled 60 Vbeta and 13 Jbeta. Only in-frame clones appear in the TCRdb table, and some are missing; sequencing was by immunoSEQ multiplex PCR. Among about 83,000 clones listed, 70% to 80% were seen once. The data belong to a study of cytomegalovirus exposure and HLA in healthy donors. The CDR3 is made up of 15 amino acids. The germline gives CDR1 MDHEN, CDR2 SYDVKM. Study-wide findings and caveats: Researchers reported in a later analysis that a missense DCLRE1C variant was tied to TCR beta V- and J-gene trimming. Common viral pathogens (according to a later analysis) appeared linked to several of the most significant clusters.

The TCR comes from a man in his 60s in good health and CMV-seronegative. The V and J genes are TRBV28 and TRBJ2-5; 7 bases are a match to TRBD1. The tail of the sequence fits TRBJ2-7 better, so the J call may be wrong. The sample consisted of PBMCs. In DNA form, the CDR3 reads TGTGCCAGCAGCTCACCGCCGGGACAGTACTACGAGCAGTACTTC. Its translation: CASSSPPGQYYEQYF.